The next 7 T cell receptor beta chains were all read from a single sample in a study of T cells in Graves' hyperthyroidism and ophthalmopathy. Template material for amplifying TCR beta CDR3 regions consisted of RNA transcripts. Researchers ran a first-round RT-PCR on the TCR CDR3 using the HTBI primer set. TCRdb processed the multiplex PCR reads anew with MiXCR; each CDR3 protein has one entry. Of 750,000 to 950,000 distinct CDR3 sequences in the sample, about 38% were seen once. Sequenced: blood. These receptors all come from a man aged 18 to 29 with Graves' hyperthyroidism.

This clonotype was recorded at least ten times. The CDR3 sequence is CSVEDRGGKTQYF. DNA for the CDR3: TGCAGCGTTGAAGATCGGGGGGGAAAGACCCAGTACTTC. This sequence joins TRBV29-1 and TRBJ2-5; 8 bases align to TRBD2. The CDR3 contains 13 residues. Unmatched junction bases numbered 3, after V lost 0 bases and J lost 6 bases. CDR1 SQVTM and CDR2 ANQGSEA come from the germline V gene.

The gene calls are TRBV7-2 and TRBJ2-5; tentative D call: TRBD2 (6 bases). The CDR3 is 19 residues long. The germline V gene has CDR1 SGHTA and CDR2 FQGNSA. Trimming took off 6 bases at V and 1 base at J, with 27 bases between the two ends. The CDR3 loop reads CASRKQIPSETSGQETQYF. In DNA, the CDR3 is TGTGCCAGCAGAAAACAGATACCAAGTGAGACTAGTGGCCAAGAGACCCAGTACTTC.

This clonotype occurred many times. V gene TRBV5-1 combines with J gene TRBJ1-1; D remains ambiguous. This CDR3 has 14 amino acids. V lost 3 bases and J lost 0, with 9 bases in between. CDR1 and CDR2 from the germline V gene are SGHRS and YFSETQ. The CDR3 loop reads CASSSMGMNTEAFF. The CDR3 DNA follows: TGCGCCAGCAGCTCTATGGGCATGAACACTGAAGCTTTCTTT.

This clonotype was seen ten or more times. The V and J genes are TRBV24-1 and TRBJ2-5; a possible D gene is TRBD1 (7 bases). V lost 3 bases, J lost 5 bases, and 12 bases lay in between. CDR3 size: 14 residues. CDR1 KGHDR and CDR2 SFDVKD come from the germline V gene. As DNA, the CDR3 is TGTGCCACCAGTGATCGGAGGGGGCCCGAGACCCAGTACTTC. Protein product: CATSDRRGPETQYF.

This clonotype appeared a few times. This rearrangement joins TRBV3-1 to TRBJ1-4; D call uncertain. The CDR3 contains 11 residues. CDR1 and CDR2 from the germline V gene are LGHDT and YNNKEL (reference sequence). Trimming took off 6 bases at V and 6 bases at J, with 5 bases between the two ends. The CDR3 bases are TGTGCCAGCAGTGCACATGAAAAACTGTTTTTT. Translation: CASSAHEKLFF.

Worth noting for this clonotype: Being one base from a much bigger clone, this may be a read error. The rearrangement links TRBV2 to TRBJ1-1; D may be TRBD1 (6 bases). This CDR3 has 12 amino acids. Germline V gene data show CDR1 as SNHLY and CDR2 as FYNNEI. The CDR3: CASSSPGHEASF. As DNA, the CDR3 is TGTGCCAGCAGTTCCCCGGGACACGAAGCTTCCTTT.

The rearrangement joins TRBV27 to TRBJ1-1; D is undetermined. The CDR3 has 14 residues. Germline-derived CDR1 and CDR2 are MNHEY and SMNVEV (reference sequence). V lost 4 bases and J 1 base, leaving 10 bases between the germline ends. The CDR3: CASSSWAGNTEAFF. In DNA form, the CDR3 reads TGTGCCAGCAGTTCCTGGGCCGGGAACACTGAAGCTTTCTTT.